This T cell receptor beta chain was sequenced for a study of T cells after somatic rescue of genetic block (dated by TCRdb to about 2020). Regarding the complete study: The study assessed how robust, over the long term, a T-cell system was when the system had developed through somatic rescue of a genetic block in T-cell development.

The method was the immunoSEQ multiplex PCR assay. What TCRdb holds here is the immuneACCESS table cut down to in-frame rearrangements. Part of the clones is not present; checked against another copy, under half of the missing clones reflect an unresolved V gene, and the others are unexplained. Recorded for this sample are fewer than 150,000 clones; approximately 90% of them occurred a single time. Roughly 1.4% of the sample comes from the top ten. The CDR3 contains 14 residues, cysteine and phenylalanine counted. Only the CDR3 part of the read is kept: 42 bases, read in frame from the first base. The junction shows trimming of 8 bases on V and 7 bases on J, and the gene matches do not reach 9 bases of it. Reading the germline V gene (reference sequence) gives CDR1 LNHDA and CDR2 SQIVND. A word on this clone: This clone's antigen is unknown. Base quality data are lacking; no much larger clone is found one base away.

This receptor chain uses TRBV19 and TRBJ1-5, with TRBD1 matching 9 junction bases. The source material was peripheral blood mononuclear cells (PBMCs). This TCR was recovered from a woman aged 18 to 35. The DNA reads TGTGCCAGTGCCAGGGGGACAGGGAACCAGCCCCAGCATTTT. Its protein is CASARGTGNQPQHF.